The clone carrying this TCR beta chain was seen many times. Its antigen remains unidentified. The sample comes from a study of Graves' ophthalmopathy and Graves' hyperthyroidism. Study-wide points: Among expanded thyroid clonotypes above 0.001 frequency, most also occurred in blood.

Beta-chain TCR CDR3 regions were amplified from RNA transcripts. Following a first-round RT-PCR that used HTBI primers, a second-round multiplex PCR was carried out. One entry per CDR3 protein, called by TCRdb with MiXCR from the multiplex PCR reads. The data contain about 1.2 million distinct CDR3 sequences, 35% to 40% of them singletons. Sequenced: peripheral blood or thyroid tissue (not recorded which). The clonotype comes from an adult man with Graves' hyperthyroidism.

The CDR3 DNA follows: TGCAGTGCTACGAGGGGGCTGGGGAAAAAACTGTTTTTT. This encodes CSATRGLGKKLFF. The rearrangement uses TRBV20-1 and TRBJ1-4; 7 bases fit TRBD1. Germline lookup yields CDR1 DFQATT and CDR2 SNEGSKA (reference sequence). This CDR3 spans 13 amino acids. With 4 bases clipped from V and 9 bases from J, the junction kept 8 bases outside the gene matches.